Below, 11 T cell receptor beta chains from the same sample are listed, as sequenced in a study of Ad26.COV2.S vaccination and SARS-CoV-2 variants. Treatment noted: about 20 received Ad26.COV2.S at low or high dose, single or two shots; several received placebo; per-sample allocation not given. Sampling took place 63 days after the first vaccine or placebo injection. TCRdb keeps only in-frame clones here, not all; method: immunoSEQ multiplex PCR. The sample records fewer than 600,000 clones, 89% being singletons. This specimen consisted of peripheral blood, obtained in a trial of Ad26.COV2.S vaccine versus placebo. These receptors were taken from a person aged 18 to 59 who received the Ad26.COV2.S COVID-19 vaccine or a placebo.

In its sample, this clone was seen once. The CDR3: CASSRVGGNTDTQYF. CDR3 nucleotides: TGTGCCAGCTCACGGGTCGGGGGGAACACAGATACGCAGTATTTT. The chain recombines TRBV18 with TRBJ2-3; TRBD2 matches 7 bases. Germline CDR1 reads KGHSH; CDR2 reads LQKENI. The CDR3 sequence is 15 residues long. V shed 4 bases, J shed 2 bases, and the junction held 6 bases outside the gene matches.

The genes are TRBV12-5 and TRBJ2-1; TRBD2 matches 8 bases. From germline, CDR1 is LGHNT and CDR2 FRNRAP. The CDR3 contains 19 residues. V lost 5 bases to trimming and J lost 8 bases; unmatched junction nucleotides: 23. The CDR3 nucleotides are TGTGCTAGTGGTCCATCCGGGACTAGTGCTCAGCTGTGGGTCGATGAGCAGTTCTTC. Translation gives CASGPSGTSAQLWVDEQFF.

This chain links TRBV19 with TRBJ2-6; tentatively, D is TRBD2 (6 bases). This CDR3 spans 15 amino acids. Per germline, CDR1 LNHDA and CDR2 SQIVND (reference sequence). V lost 6 bases and J lost 5, with 14 bases in between. The CDR3 is CASRDPGRRANVLTF. CDR3 coding DNA: TGTGCCAGTAGAGACCCCGGGAGAAGGGCCAACGTCCTGACTTTC. The variable domain in full, completed from reference TRBV19 and TRBJ2-6, reads DGGITQSPKYLFRKEGQNVTLSCEQNLNHDAMYWYRQDPGQGLRLIYYSQIVNDFQKGDIAEGYSVSREKKESFPLTVTSAQKNPTAFYLCASRDPGRRANVLTFGAGSRLTVL.

The chain links TRBV11-2 to TRBJ2-2; TRBD1 matches at 8 bases. Germline V gene lookup returns CDR1 SGHAT and CDR2 FQNNGV. The CDR3 is made up of 14 amino acids. Unmatched junction bases numbered 6, after V lost 6 bases and J lost 6 bases. In DNA form, the CDR3 reads TGTGCCAGCAGGGCAGGGGGCAGGGCCGGGGAGCTGTTTTTT. This translates into CASRAGGRAGELFF.

This clone has a single count. The V gene is TRBV19, the J gene TRBJ1-6; 10 positions agree with TRBD1. The CDR3 has 15 residues. The V gene's germline CDR1 is LNHDA and CDR2 SQIVND (reference sequence). J gave up 9 bases and V 5 bases, and 7 bases lay outside the gene matches. The CDR3 loop reads CASSSRTGGSSPLHF. The CDR3 nucleotides are TGTGCCAGTAGTTCCCGGACAGGGGGAAGTTCACCCCTCCACTTT.

The gene calls are TRBV2 and TRBJ1-1; the D gene is possibly TRBD1 (5 bases). The germline V gene has CDR1 SNHLY and CDR2 FYNNEI. The CDR3 has 13 residues. V was trimmed by 4 bases and J by 4 bases, leaving 10 bases between them. The CDR3 region is CASSVRGSTEAFF. The CDR3, as DNA: TGTGCCAGCAGTGTTCGGGGGAGCACTGAAGCTTTCTTT.

For this clone: This same CDR3 is encoded by further DNA sequences in the sample. V and J are TRBV7-6 and TRBJ2-7; D tentatively fits TRBD1 or TRBD2 (5 bases each). Looked up from germline, CDR1 is SGHVS and CDR2 is FNYEAQ. V was pared by 5 bases and J by 4 bases, with 9 bases between. There are 12 residues in the CDR3. DNA of the CDR3: TGTGCCAGCAGCCCTGGGGGTTACGAGCAGTACTTC. It yields the protein CASSPGGYEQYF.

This chain connects TRBV7-6 to TRBJ1-3; D is ambiguous. Germline loops: CDR1 SGHVS, CDR2 FNYEAQ. V was shortened by 2 bases and J by 3 bases, with 14 bases between the two germline ends. This CDR3 is 16 amino acids long. CDR3 in amino acids: CASSLNRGTHGNTIYF. The CDR3 nucleotides read TGTGCCAGCAGCTTAAATCGGGGAACCCATGGAAACACCATATATTTT.

This clone was recorded a few times. V is TRBV15 and J is TRBJ1-3; maybe TRBD1 (6 bases). This CDR3 is built from 15 residues. With 2 bases removed from V and 2 bases from J, the gap between germline ends came to 10 bases. Germline-derived CDR1 and CDR2 are LNHNV and YYDKDF (reference sequence). The CDR3 loop is CATSRIPGAGNTIYF. The DNA of the CDR3 is TGTGCCACCAGCAGAATTCCAGGGGCTGGAAACACCATATATTTT.

This clone was observed a single time. The V call is TRBV28, the J call TRBJ2-3; TRBD2 matches 7 bases. This CDR3 has 17 residues. From germline, CDR1 is MDHEN and CDR2 SYDVKM. Germline trimming cut 5 bases from V and 0 bases from J; bases unmatched to any gene: 11. This CDR3 reads CASSPSGRFTSTDTQYF. The CDR3 DNA sequence: TGTGCCAGCAGTCCTAGCGGAAGATTTACTAGCACAGATACGCAGTATTTT. Together with reference TRBV28 and TRBJ2-3, the CDR3 gives the full variable domain: DVKVTQSSRYLVKRTGEKVFLECVQDMDHENMFWYRQDPGLGLRLIYFSYDVKMKEKGDIPEGYSVSREKKERFSLILESASTNQTSMYLCASSPSGRFTSTDTQYFGPGTRLTVL.

This clone was seen only once. V gene TRBV10-2 combines with J gene TRBJ2-7; 7 bases agree with TRBD1. This CDR3 contains 12 residues. Germline CDR1 WSHSY, CDR2 SAAADI. After removal of 7 bases from V and 5 bases from J, the junction contained 5 bases not matched to a gene. CDR3 region: CASTQTGDEQYF. In DNA, the CDR3 is TGCGCCAGCACCCAAACAGGGGACGAGCAGTACTTC.